This T cell receptor beta chain stems from a study of monozygotic twins with inflammatory bowel disease. Using the 5' RACE reads, TCRdb records one entry per CDR3 protein without DNA. Its table lists some 200,000 distinct CDR3 sequences. The CDR3 runs 13 residues. Germline V gives CDR1 LNHDA, CDR2 SQIVND (reference sequence). The sequence was collected from a human donor with ulcerative colitis or Crohn's disease, or a healthy co-twin of an affected twin (not recorded which). The chain employs TRBV19 and TRBJ2-7; TCRdb proposes TRBD1, but this gene call is untestable without DNA. The sequenced sample consisted of blood. CDR3 sequence: CASTQGSDYEQYF.